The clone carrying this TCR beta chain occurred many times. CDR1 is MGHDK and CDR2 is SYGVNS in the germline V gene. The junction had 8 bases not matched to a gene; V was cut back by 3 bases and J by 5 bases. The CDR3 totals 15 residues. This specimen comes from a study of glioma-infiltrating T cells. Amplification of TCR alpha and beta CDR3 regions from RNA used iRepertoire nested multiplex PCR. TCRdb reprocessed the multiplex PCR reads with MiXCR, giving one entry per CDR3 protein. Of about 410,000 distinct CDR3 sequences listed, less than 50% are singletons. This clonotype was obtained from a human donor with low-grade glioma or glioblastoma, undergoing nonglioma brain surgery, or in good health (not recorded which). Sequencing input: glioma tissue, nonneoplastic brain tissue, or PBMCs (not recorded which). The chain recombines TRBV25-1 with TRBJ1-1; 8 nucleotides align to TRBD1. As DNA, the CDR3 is TGTGCCAGCAGTGAGGGAGGGACAGGTAGGACTGAAGCTTTCTTT. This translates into CASSEGGTGRTEAFF.